This passage covers 20 T cell receptor beta chains from one sample sequenced in a study of blood T cell repertoires in COVID-19 (dated by TCRdb to 2018 to 2020). Receptor libraries were prepared by the immunoSEQ multiplex PCR assay. TCRdb holds this immuneACCESS table with in-frame rearrangements only. Some clones are missing; in checked studies, unresolved V genes explain under half, and the rest has no known cause. In all, the sample holds approximately 90,000 clones, and 89% of those were seen once. Of the sample, more than 8% falls within the top ten clones. Sequenced sample: peripheral blood. The receptors stem from a man between 50 and 59 years old with acute or convalescent COVID-19.

The count of this clone is one. The CDR3 spells CASSLTGQGNSPLHF. Here the CDR3 DNA reads TGTGCCAGCAGCTTGACAGGACAGGGGAATTCACCCCTCCACTTT. The chain employs TRBV7-3 and TRBJ1-6, with 9 bases matching TRBD1. V gave up 3 bases and J gave up 7 bases; unmatched junction bases: 4. The CDR3 sequence is 15 residues long. The germline V gene encodes CDR1 SGHTA and CDR2 FQGTGA.

The CDR3 reads CASSPRQGSYNEQFF. The CDR3 DNA follows: TGTGCCAGCAGCCCGCGACAGGGGTCCTACAATGAGCAGTTCTTC. V and J are TRBV7-3 and TRBJ2-1; 8 nucleotides agree with TRBD1. CDR3 size: 15 residues. V gave up 5 bases and J gave up 1 base; unmatched junction bases: 4. Germline values: CDR1 SGHTA, CDR2 FQGTGA.

This sequence joins TRBV3-1 (or the pseudogene TRBV3-2) and TRBJ1-1, with a weak D call TRBD1 (6 bases). The CDR3 runs to 13 residues. CDR1 LGHDT and CDR2 YNNKEL come from the germline V gene (reference sequence). V was pared by 6 bases and J by 2 bases, with 10 bases between. In DNA form, the CDR3 reads TGTGCCAGCAGTCGACAGGAAAACACTGAAGCTTTCTTT. Amino acid sequence: CASSRQENTEAFF.

The V call is TRBV28, the J call TRBJ2-7; tentative D call: TRBD2 (6 bases). Deletions cut 2 bases from V and 2 bases from J, with 10 bases between. Germline assignment: CDR1 MDHEN and CDR2 SYDVKM. This CDR3 comprises 14 residues. In DNA, the CDR3 is TGTGCCAGCAGTTTAATCCCGGGAGCCTACGAGCAGTACTTC. Protein product: CASSLIPGAYEQYF.

The rearrangement links TRBV5-1 to TRBJ2-7, with a weak D call TRBD2 (5 bases). Germline V gives CDR1 SGHRS, CDR2 YFSETQ. The CDR3 sequence is 14 residues long. V dropped 4 bases and J dropped 7 bases, with 18 bases sitting between them. Here the CDR3 DNA reads TGCGCCAGCAGCCTCACGCGCGGGCAAGGTGAGCAGTACTTC. It translates to CASSLTRGQGEQYF.

The CDR3 loop is CASSRDRGSQPQHF. CDR3 DNA: TGTGCCAGCAGCCGGGACAGGGGTAGTCAGCCCCAGCATTTT. V usage is TRBV21-1 and J usage is TRBJ1-5; TRBD1, the table's D call, was not compared with the DNA. TRBV21-1 is described as a pseudogene. The CDR3 has 14 amino acids.

The chain combines TRBV7-9 with TRBJ2-1; TRBD2 aligns across 11 bases. V shed 4 bases and J 3 bases; nucleotides not matched to a gene: 5. The CDR3 runs to 16 residues. Germline values: CDR1 SEHNR, CDR2 FQNEAQ (reference sequence). The CDR3 DNA follows: TGTGCCAGCAGCTGGGCTAGCGGGGGGCTCTACAATGAGCAGTTCTTC. This sequence encodes CASSWASGGLYNEQFF.

The chain employs TRBV18 and TRBJ2-2, with a possible D match to TRBD1 (5 bases). This CDR3 comprises 14 residues. Germline V gene data show CDR1 as KGHSH and CDR2 as LQKENI. With 5 bases removed from V and 3 bases from J, the gap between germline ends came to 10 bases. CDR3 loop: CASSVGAHTGELFF. As DNA, the CDR3 is TGTGCCAGCTCAGTTGGGGCTCACACCGGGGAGCTGTTTTTT.

About this clone: The junction does not match germline at one end; this may be a read error. In DNA form, the CDR3 reads TGTGCCAGCAGCAAAGAAGTACAGAACACTGAAGCTTTCTTT. Its translation is CASSKEVQNTEAFF. This sequence joins TRBV3-1 (or the pseudogene TRBV3-2) and TRBJ1-1; D gene unclear. Germline V gene sequence: CDR1 LGHDT, CDR2 YNNKEL (reference sequence). This CDR3 has 14 amino acids.

The chain employs TRBV5-3 and TRBJ1-3, with 7 bases fitting TRBD1. TRBV5-3 is filed as an ORF, its function uncertain. CDR3 size: 14 residues. Trimming cost V 4 bases and J 2 bases; bases outside gene matches: 3. The CDR3 bases are TGTGCCAGAAGCACCGGGACAGCTGGAAACACCATATATTTT. Translating it yields CARSTGTAGNTIYF.

J is TRBJ1-1 and V is TRBV2, with D perhaps TRBD1 (6 bases). V was trimmed by 2 bases and J by 1 base, leaving 14 bases between them. Germline values: CDR1 SNHLY, CDR2 FYNNEI. CDR3 length equals 16 residues. The CDR3 loop is CASSEIWGRGNTEAFF. CDR3 coding DNA: TGTGCCAGCAGTGAAATCTGGGGGCGAGGGAACACTGAAGCTTTCTTT.

CDR3 residues: CASSLMGNTGELFF. CDR3 coding DNA: TGTGCCAGCAGCCTAATGGGCAACACCGGGGAGCTGTTTTTT. The V gene is TRBV11-2, the J gene TRBJ2-2; no clear D. The CDR3 is 14 amino acids. Germline assignment: CDR1 SGHAT and CDR2 FQNNGV. The V gene lost 5 bases and the J gene lost 2 bases, with 9 bases spanning the gap.

The chain joins TRBV29-1 to TRBJ2-5; 11 bases map to TRBD2. CDR3 size: 14 residues. Germline CDR1 reads SQVTM; CDR2 reads ANQGSEA. Unmatched junction bases numbered 3, after V lost 4 bases and J lost 2 bases. The CDR3 DNA follows: TGCAGCGTTGGGACTAGCGGGTTACAAGAGACCCAGTACTTC. Translated: CSVGTSGLQETQYF.

The V gene is TRBV4-1, the J gene TRBJ1-2; D is unclear. Trimming took off 4 bases at V and 4 bases at J, with 13 bases between the two ends. Germline CDR1 is MGHRA and CDR2 is YSYEKL. The CDR3 has 14 residues. The CDR3 sequence is CASSPGRTRYGYTF. The CDR3 DNA sequence: TGCGCCAGCAGCCCCGGACGGACTCGCTATGGCTACACCTTC.

This chain links TRBV10-3 with TRBJ2-7; 8 bases align to TRBD2. With 6 bases clipped from V and 3 bases from J, the junction kept 7 bases outside the gene matches. Germline V gives CDR1 ENHRY, CDR2 SYGVKD. This CDR3 is built from 14 residues. This chain's CDR3 is CAISRGGSGYEQYF. The CDR3 coding sequence is TGTGCCATCAGCCGGGGGGGGTCTGGCTACGAGCAGTACTTC.

This rearrangement joins TRBV5-1 to TRBJ2-5; D may be TRBD2 (7 bases). This CDR3 has 14 residues. Germline loops: CDR1 SGHRS, CDR2 YFSETQ. V lost 7 bases to trimming and J lost 5 bases, with 18 bases between them. The chain's CDR3 is CASGPDGGHETQYF. CDR3 nucleotide sequence: TGCGCCAGCGGGCCTGACGGGGGGCACGAGACCCAGTACTTC.

This clone was observed a single time. This chain connects TRBV19 to TRBJ1-5, with D perhaps matching TRBD1 (6 bases). Trimming removed 6 bases from V and 1 base from J, with 13 bases in between. The germline gives CDR1 LNHDA, CDR2 SQIVND (reference sequence). The CDR3 length is 15 residues. CDR3 DNA sequence: TGTGCCAGTAGAACACAGGGTGCGAGCAATCAGCCCCAGCATTTT. It specifies CASRTQGASNQPQHF.

This clone was seen more than once but under ten times. This chain uses TRBV3-1 (or the pseudogene TRBV3-2) with TRBJ2-7, with D possibly being TRBD1 (5 bases). Trimming pared 0 bases from V and 5 bases from J, leaving 14 bases between. Per germline, CDR1 LGHDT and CDR2 YNNKEL (reference sequence). The CDR3 extends over 15 amino acids. CDR3 residues: CASSQDSRAKNEQYF. The CDR3 DNA reads as TGTGCCAGCAGCCAAGACAGCAGGGCCAAGAACGAGCAGTACTTC.

This chain's CDR3 is CASSTSAGTTYGNTIYF. The CDR3 coding sequence is TGTGCCAGTAGTACGTCTGCCGGGACAACGTACGGAAACACCATATATTTT. This chain uses TRBV19 with TRBJ1-3; maybe TRBD1 (6 bases). CDR3 length: 17 amino acids. V was clipped by 4 bases and J by 4 bases, with 20 bases between them. The germline gives CDR1 LNHDA, CDR2 SQIVND (reference sequence).

V and J are TRBV11-2 and TRBJ1-1; TRBD1 aligns across 8 bases. The CDR3 spans 15 residues. Per germline, CDR1 SGHAT and CDR2 FQNNGV. The V and J ends lost 1 base and 8 bases, in that order; junction bases with no gene match: 9. CDR3 DNA sequence: TGTGCCAGCAGCTTAGGCAGGGGGCTTGTTATGGAAGCTTTCTTT. It yields the protein CASSLGRGLVMEAFF. The full variable domain, with the rest looked up from reference TRBV11-2 and TRBJ1-1, is EAGVAQSPRYKIIEKRQSVAFWCNPISGHATLYWYQQILGQGPKLLIQFQNNGVVDDSQLPKDRFSAERLKGVDSTLKIQPAKLEDSAVYLCASSLGRGLVMEAFFGQGTRLTVV.